This T cell receptor (beta chain) comes out of a study of cytomegalovirus exposure and HLA in healthy donors. Study information: Early released data had about 85 million unique TCRs, all coming from HLA-typed donors. Whole-study findings and limits: A later analysis reported that several of the most significant clusters appeared to be linked to common viral pathogens, among them Epstein-Barr virus.

A remark on this clone: What it binds is not known.

The primer mix had 60 Vbeta and 13 Jbeta primers. Produced via immunoSEQ multiplex PCR; TCRdb's table is partial and in-frame only. The data contain roughly 120,000 clones, roughly 77% of them singletons. Germline V CDR1 and CDR2: SGHVS, FQNEAQ. The CDR3 extends over 13 amino acids. The receptor's source is a woman between 25 and 40 years old in good health and CMV-seronegative. The chain links TRBV7-8 to TRBJ2-5; tentatively, D is TRBD2 (6 bases). The DNA end is a closer match to TRBJ2-7, so the J assignment may be wrong. Sequenced input: PBMCs. Here the CDR3 DNA reads TGTGCCAGCGGGGGAGGCCGGGCCTACGAGCAGTACTTC. Encoded protein: CASGGGRAYEQYF.